Presented here are 8 T cell receptor beta chains from one specimen sequenced in a study of blood T cell repertoires in COVID-19. Sequencing used immunoSEQ multiplex PCR; TCRdb keeps in-frame clones, though not all of them. The profile shows approximately 390,000 clones, roughly 87% of them singletons. The sequenced material came from PBMCs or T cells enriched from blood (not recorded which). The receptors come from a woman aged 40-49 years with acute COVID-19.

This clone is a singleton in its sample. The chain couples TRBV29-1 to TRBJ2-2; possibly TRBD1 for D (5 bases). The ends were cut back, 4 bases at V and 2 bases at J, with 8 bases in the middle. Per the germline V gene, CDR1 is SQVTM and CDR2 is ANQGSEA. This CDR3 is 13 amino acids long. In DNA form, the CDR3 reads TGCAGCGTTGGACAGCTAAACACCGGGGAGCTGTTTTTT. As protein: CSVGQLNTGELFF.

The V and J genes are TRBV10-3 and TRBJ1-1; D is unresolved. Trimming removed 10 bases from V and 1 base from J, with 13 bases in between. CDR3 size: 13 residues. Looked up from germline, CDR1 is ENHRY and CDR2 is SYGVKD. This CDR3 reads CATRGAENTEAFF. In nucleotides, the CDR3 is TGTGCCACCCGTGGTGCAGAGAACACTGAAGCTTTCTTT.

The CDR3 bases are TGTGCCAGTTCTACTGAAGCTTTCTTT. Its protein product is CASSTEAFF. The chain employs TRBV19 and TRBJ1-1; D not resolved. V gave up 8 bases and J gave up 5 bases, with 3 bases separating them. CDR1 LNHDA and CDR2 SQIVND come from the germline V gene (reference sequence). This CDR3 is built from 9 residues.

The rearrangement links TRBV4-1 to TRBJ1-6; D not certain. V was shortened by 3 bases and J by 0 bases, with 9 bases between the two germline ends. The V gene's germline CDR1 is MGHRA and CDR2 YSYEKL. This CDR3 comprises 16 residues. The CDR3 here is CASSQEWSSYNSPLHF. The CDR3 region has the DNA TGCGCCAGCAGCCAGGAGTGGAGCTCCTATAATTCACCCCTCCACTTT.

The genes are TRBV5-1 and TRBJ2-3, with TRBD1 identical over 9 bases. V trimming: 4 bases; J trimming: 5 bases; junction bases outside the gene matches: 8. Germline V gene lookup returns CDR1 SGHRS and CDR2 YFSETQ. The CDR3 spans 15 residues. CDR3 protein: CASSPGQGRGDTQYF. For the CDR3, the DNA is TGCGCCAGCAGCCCCGGACAGGGGAGGGGAGATACGCAGTATTTT.

The genes are TRBV27 and TRBJ2-2, with 14 bases matching TRBD2. V dropped 2 bases and J dropped 3; count of bases not matched to a gene: 8. Per the germline V gene, CDR1 is MNHEY and CDR2 is SMNVEV (reference sequence). The CDR3 consists of 19 residues. In DNA, the CDR3 is TGTGCCAGCAGTTTACGGGGGACTAGCGGGGGCCCGGACACCGGGGAGCTGTTTTTT. It translates to CASSLRGTSGGPDTGELFF.

This chain joins TRBV10-2 and TRBJ1-1; 10 bases are shared with TRBD1. CDR3 length equals 18 residues. Germline V gene data show CDR1 as WSHSY and CDR2 as SAAADI. V gave up 2 bases and J gave up 5 bases; unmatched junction bases: 14. CDR3 residues: CASSEESGTGAIDTEAFF. CDR3 DNA sequence: TGCGCCAGCAGTGAGGAATCCGGGACAGGGGCAATAGATACTGAAGCTTTCTTT.

This clone was recorded at least ten times. The rearrangement joins TRBV4-1 to TRBJ2-2; 14 bases agree with TRBD2. Trimming took 2 bases from V and 2 from J; bases not matched to a gene: 4. The germline gives CDR1 MGHRA, CDR2 YSYEKL. This CDR3 region has 18 residues. CDR3 sequence (DNA): TGCGCCAGCAGCCAAATCGGACTAGCGGGGGGTAACACCGGGGAGCTGTTTTTT. Translated: CASSQIGLAGGNTGELFF.